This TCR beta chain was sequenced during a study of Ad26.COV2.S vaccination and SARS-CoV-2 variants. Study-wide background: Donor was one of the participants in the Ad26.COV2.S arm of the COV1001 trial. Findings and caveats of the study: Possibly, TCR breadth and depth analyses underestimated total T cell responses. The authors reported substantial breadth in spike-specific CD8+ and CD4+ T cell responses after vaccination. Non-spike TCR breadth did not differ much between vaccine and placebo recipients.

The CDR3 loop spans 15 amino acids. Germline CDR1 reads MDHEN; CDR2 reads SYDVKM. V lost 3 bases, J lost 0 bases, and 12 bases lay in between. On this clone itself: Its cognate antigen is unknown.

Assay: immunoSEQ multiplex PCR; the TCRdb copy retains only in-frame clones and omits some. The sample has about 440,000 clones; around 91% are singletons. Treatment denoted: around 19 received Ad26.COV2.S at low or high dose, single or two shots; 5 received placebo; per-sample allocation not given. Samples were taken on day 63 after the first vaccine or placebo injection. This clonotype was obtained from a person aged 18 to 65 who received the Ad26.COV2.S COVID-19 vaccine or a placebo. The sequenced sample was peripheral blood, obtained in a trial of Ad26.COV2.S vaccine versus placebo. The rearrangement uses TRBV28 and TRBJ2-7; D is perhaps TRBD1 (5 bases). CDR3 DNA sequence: TGTGCCAGCAGTTTTAGACAGCAGGGCTCCTACGAGCAGTACTTC. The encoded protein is CASSFRQQGSYEQYF.